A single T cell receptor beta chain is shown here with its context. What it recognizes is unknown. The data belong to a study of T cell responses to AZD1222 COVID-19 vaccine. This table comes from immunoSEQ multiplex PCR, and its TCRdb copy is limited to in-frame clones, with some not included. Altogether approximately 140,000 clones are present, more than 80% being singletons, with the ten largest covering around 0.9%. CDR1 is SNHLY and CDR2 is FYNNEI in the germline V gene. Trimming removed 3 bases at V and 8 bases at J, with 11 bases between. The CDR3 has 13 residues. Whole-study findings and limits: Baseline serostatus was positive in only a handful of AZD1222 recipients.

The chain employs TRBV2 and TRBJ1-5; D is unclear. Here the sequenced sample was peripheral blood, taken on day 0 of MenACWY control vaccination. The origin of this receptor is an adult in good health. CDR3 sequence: CASSDWGTKPQHF. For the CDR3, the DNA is TGTGCCAGCAGTGATTGGGGAACTAAGCCCCAGCATTTT.